Following are 16 T cell receptor beta chains from one sample sequenced in a study of control samples from healthy donors and cancer patients. Data came from immunoSEQ multiplex PCR; TCRdb stores just in-frame clones and leaves some out. The repertoire holds 130,000 or so clones, with around 87% as singletons. Specimen: blood. Source of these receptors: a man aged 60 to 75 in good health.

The table lists this clone with a few counts. The J gene is TRBJ1-4, the V gene TRBV9; maybe TRBD1 (5 bases). V lost 2 bases and J lost 4, with 9 bases in between. Germline CDR1 SGDLS, CDR2 YYNGEE. This CDR3 region has 14 residues. The CDR3 DNA reads TGTGCCAGCAGCGTTCGGGACGGTAATGAAAAACTGTTTTTT. Translation: CASSVRDGNEKLFF.

The rearrangement joins TRBV7-8 to TRBJ1-4, with D possibly being TRBD1 (5 bases). In germline, CDR1 is SGHVS, CDR2 FQNEAQ. V was pared by 4 bases and J by 8 bases, with 17 bases between. The CDR3 sequence is 15 residues long. DNA of the CDR3: TGTGCCAGCAGCTCCGAAACTAGGCGGGGGGAAAAACTGTTTTTT. This sequence encodes CASSSETRRGEKLFF.

The rearrangement joins TRBV30 to TRBJ1-1; D gene ambiguous. The V and J ends lost 4 bases and 1 base respectively, with 16 bases between them. The CDR3 is made up of 15 amino acids. The germline CDR1 and CDR2 sequences are GTSNPN and SVGIG (reference sequence). In DNA form, the CDR3 reads TGTGCCTGGACGAAAACCGGGCCGCAGAACACTGAAGCTTTCTTT. It codes for CAWTKTGPQNTEAFF.

The chain recombines TRBV5-6 with TRBJ1-2; 8 bases line up with TRBD1. The CDR3 loop spans 17 amino acids. Germline trimming cut 1 base from V and 1 base from J; bases unmatched to any gene: 9. CDR1 and CDR2 (germline): SGHDT, YYEEEE. The CDR3 reads CASSLKGRGQINYGYTF. CDR3 nucleotide sequence: TGTGCCAGCAGCTTGAAGGGCAGGGGGCAGATTAACTATGGCTACACCTTC.

On this clone itself: In the same sample, other DNA sequences code for this CDR3. This chain joins TRBV28 and TRBJ1-4; D unresolved. V was pared by 3 bases and J by 5 bases, with 10 bases between. The CDR3 sequence is 14 residues long. Germline CDR1 and CDR2: MDHEN and SYDVKM. As DNA, the CDR3 is TGTGCCAGCAGTTTGGCGACGAGCAATGAAAAACTGTTTTTT. It translates to CASSLATSNEKLFF.

CDR3 loop: CASSRWTGLMNTEAFF. CDR3 nucleotides: TGCGCCAGCAGCCGATGGACAGGGCTCATGAACACTGAAGCTTTCTTT. The chain has TRBV5-1 and TRBJ1-1; the match to TRBD1 covers 8 bases. The junction had 8 bases not matched to a gene; V was cut back by 4 bases and J by 0 bases. The germline V gene encodes CDR1 SGHRS and CDR2 YFSETQ. CDR3 length: 16 residues.

The chain combines TRBV6-6 with TRBJ1-2; no reliable D call. CDR1 and CDR2 from the germline V gene are MNHNY and SVGAGI (reference sequence). The germline V and J ends were trimmed by 0 bases and 6 bases, with 14 bases remaining between them. CDR3 size: 15 residues. CDR3 sequence: CASSYSESSGDGYTF. The CDR3 nucleotides are TGTGCCAGCAGTTACTCAGAGAGTTCGGGTGATGGCTACACCTTC.

The chain couples TRBV19 to TRBJ1-3, with D tentatively TRBD1 (5 bases). Between the trimmed V and J ends, which lost 5 bases and 0 bases, there was a span of 17 bases. CDR1 is LNHDA, CDR2 SQIVND, per germline (reference sequence). The CDR3 is 17 amino acids. CDR3 region: CASSAGTDTFSGNTIYF. The CDR3 bases are TGTGCCAGTAGTGCCGGGACGGATACTTTCTCTGGAAACACCATATATTTT.

This chain joins TRBV27 and TRBJ2-7; TRBD2 matches 8 bases. Germline-derived CDR1 and CDR2 are MNHEY and SMNVEV (reference sequence). The length of the CDR3 is 15 residues. J lost 2 bases, V lost 0 bases, and 3 bases had no gene match. This CDR3 is CASSLSGRGAYEQYF. DNA for the CDR3: TGTGCCAGCAGTTTATCGGGGCGGGGGGCCTACGAGCAGTACTTC.

CDR3 in DNA: TGCGCCAGCAGCTTAACCGGGACAGGGGGCTCTTTTAGCACAGATACGCAGTATTTT. Protein: CASSLTGTGGSFSTDTQYF. This chain links TRBV5-1 with TRBJ2-3, with TRBD1 matching over 12 bases. V shed 2 bases and J 0 bases; nucleotides not matched to a gene: 10. CDR3 size: 19 residues. The V gene's germline CDR1 is SGHRS and CDR2 YFSETQ.

The V gene is TRBV11-1, the J gene TRBJ1-6; no reliable D call. The CDR3 has 14 residues. Deletions cut 1 base from V and 9 bases from J, with 10 bases between. Germline CDR1 and CDR2: SGHAT and FQDESV (reference sequence). CDR3 loop: CASSLVDLSSPLHF. The CDR3 DNA reads TGTGCCAGCAGCTTAGTGGACTTAAGTTCACCCCTCCACTTT.

The V gene is TRBV28, the J gene TRBJ1-4; tentative D call: TRBD1 (6 bases). The ends were cut back, 2 bases at V and 10 bases at J, with 20 bases in the middle. The CDR3 has 16 amino acids. Germline V lookup: CDR1 MDHEN, CDR2 SYDVKM. CDR3 sequence reads: CASSLGRGAGQGKLFF. CDR3 in DNA: TGTGCCAGCAGTTTAGGACGGGGGGCAGGGCAGGGAAAACTGTTTTTT.

The chain carries TRBV5-1 and TRBJ2-7, with 8 bases matching TRBD2. The CDR3 contains 15 residues. The germline V gene has CDR1 SGHRS and CDR2 YFSETQ. Trimming removed 0 bases from V and 2 bases from J; junction bases left unmatched: 4. CDR3 sequence: CASSLAIGGAYEQYF. CDR3 coding DNA: TGCGCCAGCAGCTTGGCCATCGGGGGGGCCTACGAGCAGTACTTC.

The CDR3 region is CASSQEGTRNTGELFF. The DNA for the CDR3 is TGTGCCAGCAGCCAAGAAGGGACAAGAAACACCGGGGAGCTGTTTTTT. The chain joins TRBV4-2 to TRBJ2-2; weak D call: TRBD1 (6 bases). V was shortened by 0 bases and J by 2 bases, with 10 bases between the two germline ends. Germline V gives CDR1 LGHNA, CDR2 YNFKEQ. The CDR3 extends over 16 amino acids.

This chain uses TRBV28 with TRBJ1-2; unclear D gene. V was shortened by 6 bases and J by 8 bases, with 16 bases between the two germline ends. Germline CDR1 MDHEN, CDR2 SYDVKM. CDR3 length: 13 residues. CDR3 in amino acids: CASSPIGTKGYTF. As DNA, the CDR3 is TGTGCCAGCAGCCCGATCGGTACCAAAGGCTACACCTTC.

The chain employs TRBV20-1 and TRBJ2-3; D ambiguous. The V and J ends lost 3 bases and 9 bases respectively, with 10 bases between them. The CDR3 is made up of 11 amino acids. Germline CDR1 is DFQATT and CDR2 is SNEGSKA (reference sequence). The chain's CDR3 is CSASGVGTQYF. CDR3 DNA: TGCAGTGCTAGTGGTGTGGGAACGCAGTATTTT.